This entry features one T cell receptor (beta chain) sequence. The authors' processing: Amplification with reference gene primers provided the estimates of nucleated cell counts. Produced via immunoSEQ multiplex PCR; TCRdb's table is partial and in-frame only. V, J and clone size are taken as reported in that table, and D and trimming were inferred from the DNA itself. The data hold 110,000 to 150,000 clones, with approximately 84% observed a single time. The data are from a study of blood T cell repertoires in COVID-19. Overall study: COVID-19 samples collected from the United States, Italy and Spain covered acute and convalescent phases. The cDNA or gDNA used as material had been derived from T cells, B-cell-depleted T cells, or PBMCs.

Trimming took off 2 bases at V and 6 bases at J, with 12 bases between the two ends. Germline V gene data show CDR1 as SGDLS and CDR2 as YYNGEE. There are 13 residues in the CDR3. Sequencing input: peripheral blood. The chain links TRBV9 to TRBJ2-7, with a possible D match to TRBD1 (6 bases). The sequence was collected from a human donor in a cohort sampled during active COVID-19. The CDR3 nucleotides read TGTGCCAGCAGCGTCCGGGACAAGGCCGAGCAGTACTTC. Its translation: CASSVRDKAEQYF.